The rows below give T cell receptor beta chains drawn from one sample of a study of beta chain features in type 1 diabetes. TCRdb keeps only in-frame clones here, not all; method: immunoSEQ multiplex PCR. Of 810,000 or so clones detected, roughly 16% appear once; the ten largest clones hold around 0.02%. Sequenced input: naive CD4+ T cells from blood. Receptors were obtained from a woman between 18 and 29 years old in good health. CDR3s include the opening cysteine and the closing phenylalanine or tryptophan. The D gene is left open where the match is weak. A clone size is listed for some rows: how often the clone was seen (once, few, many), or a class if it is expanded.

d_call	v_call	clone_size	j_call	cdr3_aa	cdr3_nt
.	TRBV20-1	.	TRBJ1-1	CSSFWGTEAFF	TGCAGTTCTTTTTGGGGGACTGAAGCTTTCTTT
TRBD1	TRBV6-1	.	TRBJ1-1	CASSRTGATEAFF	TGTGCCAGCAGTCGGACAGGGGCCACTGAAGCTTTCTTT
TRBD2	TRBV9	few	TRBJ2-7	CASSVSASGTSYEQYF	TGTGCCAGCAGCGTATCGGCTAGCGGGACATCCTACGAGCAGTACTTC
.	TRBV28	.	TRBJ2-2	CASSLGQKNTGELFF	TGTGCCAGCAGTTTGGGCCAGAAAAACACCGGGGAGCTGTTTTTT
.	TRBV7-3	few	TRBJ2-3	CASSLDTDTQYF	TGTGCCAGCAGCTTAGACACAGATACGCAGTATTTT
.	TRBV13	.	TRBJ1-1	CASSLGGPEAFF	TGTGCCAGCAGCTTGGGGGGCCCTGAAGCTTTCTTT
.	TRBV7-8	.	TRBJ1-5	CASSLWNSNQPQHF	TGTGCCAGCAGCTTATGGAATAGCAATCAGCCCCAGCATTTT
.	TRBV28	few	TRBJ1-2	CASSTASGSNYGYTF	TGTGCCAGCAGTACCGCCTCCGGGTCTAACTATGGCTACACCTTC
TRBD2	TRBV7-2	.	TRBJ2-7	CASSSTSGSYEQYF	TGTGCCAGCAGCTCCACTAGCGGGAGTTACGAGCAGTACTTC
.	TRBV10-3	few	TRBJ2-1	CAITGTGHNEQFF	TGTGCCATCACCGGGACTGGGCACAATGAGCAGTTCTTC
TRBD2	TRBV4-2	.	TRBJ2-1	CASSFSTSGRLREQFF	TGTGCCAGCAGCTTCTCTACTAGCGGGAGGCTTCGCGAGCAGTTCTTC
.	TRBV10-3	.	TRBJ2-3	CAISVRTETDTQYF	TGTGCCATCAGTGTTAGGACAGAAACAGATACGCAGTATTTT
.	TRBV4-2	.	TRBJ2-1	CASSFGLPAYNEQFF	TGTGCCAGCAGCTTTGGACTACCTGCTTACAATGAGCAGTTCTTC
.	TRBV28	.	TRBJ2-1	CASSPHGSGAYNEQFF	TGTGCCAGCAGTCCACACGGATCCGGAGCCTACAATGAGCAGTTCTTC
.	TRBV2	few	TRBJ2-5	CASEGGSIGGKETQYF	TGTGCCAGCGAGGGGGGCTCGATAGGCGGGAAAGAGACCCAGTACTTC